These T cell receptor beta chains were read from a single sample in a study of CD8+CD57+ T cells in acquired aplastic anemia. TCRdb re-derived calls from the reads in MiXCR, one entry per CDR3 protein. Altogether tens of thousands of distinct CDR3 sequences are present, about 45% being singletons, with the ten largest covering 65% to 70%. Sequencing was done on a sample of sorted CD4+, CD8+, or CD8+CD57+ T cells (not recorded which) from PBMCs. The receptors derive from a human donor in good health, serving as a control. Each CDR3 is given with its conserved first and last residue. Fields, in order: V gene, D gene, J gene, clone size, CDR3 DNA, CDR3 protein. The D gene is left open where the match is weak. Only part of the rows carry a size: once, few, many, or a class if the clone is expanded.

TRBV20-1,NA,TRBJ2-5,NA,TGCAGTGCTAGATCTGGGGGCATAGGAGAGACCCAGCACTTC,CSARSGGIGETQHF
TRBV12-5,NA,TRBJ2-2,NA,TGTGCTAGTGGTAATGACAGCCTGAACACCGGGGAGCTGTTTTTT,CASGNDSLNTGELFF
TRBV11-3,NA,TRBJ1-1,many,TGTGCCAGCAGCCCGGGACACCTGAACACTGAAGCTTTCTTT,CASSPGHLNTEAFF
TRBV2,NA,TRBJ1-4,many,TGTGCCAGCCTACGGACATTGGGTGTTGATGAAAAACTGTTTTTT,CASLRTLGVDEKLFF
TRBV11-2,NA,TRBJ2-1,NA,TGTGCCAGCAGCTTAGTTGGCGGAGGTCCGGGGATGGAGCAGTTCTTC,CASSLVGGGPGMEQFF
TRBV20-1,NA,TRBJ2-1,many,TGCAGTGCTAGAGATAGGATCAATGAGCAGTTCTTC,CSARDRINEQFF
TRBV24-1,NA,TRBJ2-1,many,TGTGCCACCAGTGATTCCGCCGGGACCCTCTACAATGAGCAGTTCTTC,CATSDSAGTLYNEQFF
TRBV19,NA,TRBJ1-1,many,TGTGCCAGTAGAACACAGGACATCACTGAAGCTTTCTTT,CASRTQDITEAFF
TRBV9,TRBD1,TRBJ1-2,NA,TGTGCCAGCAGGGGGCAGGGGGCGAGAACTATGGCCTACACCTTC,CASRGQGARTMAYTF
TRBV29-1,TRBD1,TRBJ1-2,NA,TGCAGCGCCGGACCAGGGACAGACTATGGCTACACCTTC,CSAGPGTDYGYTF
TRBV7-9,NA,TRBJ2-1,NA,TGTGCCAGCAGTGGCCGGGACAACAATGAGCAGTTCTTC,CASSGRDNNEQFF
TRBV13,NA,TRBJ1-2,NA,TGTGCCAGCAGCTGGACAGACTATGGCTACACCTTC,CASSWTDYGYTF
TRBV27,TRBD2,TRBJ2-1,NA,TGTGCCAGCAGTCCAAAGACTAGCGGGAGTTTGAATGAGCAGTTCTTC,CASSPKTSGSLNEQFF
TRBV19,NA,TRBJ1-5,few,TGTGCCAGTAGTATTTCTTGGGGGTACAATCAGCCCCAGCATTTT,CASSISWGYNQPQHF
TRBV19,NA,TRBJ1-5,NA,TGTGCCAGTACCTTAGGGGAATATAGCAATCAGCCCCAGCATTTT,CASTLGEYSNQPQHF
TRBV19,TRBD1,TRBJ2-2,NA,TGTGCCAGTAGTGACAGGGGCCCGATGAACACCGGGGAGCTGTTTTTT,CASSDRGPMNTGELFF
TRBV30,TRBD1,TRBJ1-3,few,TGTGCCGTCCAACAGGGGTTCGGAAACACCATATATTTT,CAVQQGFGNTIYF
TRBV14,TRBD1,TRBJ2-5,NA,TGTGCCAGCAGCCGACCGGACAGGGCGACCCAGTACTTC,CASSRPDRATQYF
TRBV24-1,TRBD2,TRBJ2-5,NA,TGTGCCACCAGCAGTTGGGGACTAGTAGATAAAGAGACCCAGTACTTC,CATSSWGLVDKETQYF
TRBV19,TRBD1,TRBJ1-2,many,TGTGCCAGTAGGCTAGACAGGGGACGTAACTATGGCTACACCTTC,CASRLDRGRNYGYTF
TRBV29-1,TRBD1,TRBJ2-5,NA,TGCAGCGTGGCGCAGGGGGACGAGACCCAGTACTTC,CSVAQGDETQYF
TRBV25-1,TRBD1,TRBJ2-3,many,TGTGCCAGCAGCGTAGGTTCCGGGGCAGGGGGTATTGGTACAGATACGCAGTATTTT,CASSVGSGAGGIGTDTQYF
TRBV2,TRBD2,TRBJ2-5,many,TGTGCCAGCAGTGGTTTAGCGGGGGGACAAGAGACCCAGTACTTC,CASSGLAGGQETQYF
TRBV5-5,NA,TRBJ2-7,many,TGTGCCAGCAGAGGGGGACCAGCCTACGAGCAGTACTTC,CASRGGPAYEQYF
TRBV25-1,NA,TRBJ2-7,few,TGCGCCAGCAGCCAAGAACGGCCCGCCGAGCAGTACTTC,CASSQERPAEQYF
TRBV20-1,TRBD1,TRBJ1-1,many,TGCAGTGCTAGAAACACAGGGGCCACCCGCCTGGCTTTCTTT,CSARNTGATRLAFF
TRBV5-6,NA,TRBJ2-5,many,TGTGCCAGCGCGCAAGTCAGGGAAGAGACCCAGTACTTC,CASAQVREETQYF
TRBV25-1,NA,TRBJ2-5,many,TGTGCCAGCAGTGAATCCCGAGAGACCCAGTACTTC,CASSESRETQYF
TRBV9,NA,TRBJ1-2,many,TGTGCCAGCAGCTCGGCGATTGGGGGTCTCGATGGCTACACCTTC,CASSSAIGGLDGYTF
TRBV7-2,TRBD2,TRBJ2-7,NA,TGTGCCAGCAGCTTAGCACTAGCGGGGGGTTCAGTCGAGCAGTACTTC,CASSLALAGGSVEQYF
TRBV20-1,NA,TRBJ2-3,NA,TGCAGTGCCCTGGCAGATACGCAGTATTTT,CSALADTQYF
TRBV7-9,TRBD2,TRBJ2-7,NA,TGTGCCAGCAGCCGAATCACTAGCGGATCCTACGAGCAGTACTTC,CASSRITSGSYEQYF
TRBV15,NA,TRBJ2-7,NA,TGTGCCACCAGCAGAGATAGCCTCATGAGCTCCTACGAGCAGTACTTC,CATSRDSLMSSYEQYF
TRBV6-5,NA,TRBJ2-1,NA,TGTGCCAGCAGTTTGCGAGGCGCCTACAATGAGCAGTTCTTC,CASSLRGAYNEQFF
TRBV20-1,NA,TRBJ2-5,NA,TGCAGTGCTAGTAGTGGCCAAGAGACCCAGTACTTC,CSASSGQETQYF
TRBV6-1,TRBD1,TRBJ1-2,NA,TGTGCCAGCAGTGAGGGGACAGGGGGAACCTATGGCTACACCTTC,CASSEGTGGTYGYTF
TRBV15,NA,TRBJ2-6,NA,TGTGCCACCAGCAGGTCTTCAGGGTCTGGGGCCAACGTCCTGACTTTC,CATSRSSGSGANVLTF
TRBV7-9,NA,TRBJ2-7,many,TGTGCCAGCAGTGGAGCGACAGGGAGGGACTACGAGCAGTACTTC,CASSGATGRDYEQYF
TRBV14,NA,TRBJ2-7,many,TGTGCCAGCAGCCAAGGGTCCCTCTACGAGCAGTACTTC,CASSQGSLYEQYF
TRBV7-8,NA,TRBJ1-6,many,TGTGCCAGCAGCTTAGACGCTGATTCACCCCTCCACTTT,CASSLDADSPLHF